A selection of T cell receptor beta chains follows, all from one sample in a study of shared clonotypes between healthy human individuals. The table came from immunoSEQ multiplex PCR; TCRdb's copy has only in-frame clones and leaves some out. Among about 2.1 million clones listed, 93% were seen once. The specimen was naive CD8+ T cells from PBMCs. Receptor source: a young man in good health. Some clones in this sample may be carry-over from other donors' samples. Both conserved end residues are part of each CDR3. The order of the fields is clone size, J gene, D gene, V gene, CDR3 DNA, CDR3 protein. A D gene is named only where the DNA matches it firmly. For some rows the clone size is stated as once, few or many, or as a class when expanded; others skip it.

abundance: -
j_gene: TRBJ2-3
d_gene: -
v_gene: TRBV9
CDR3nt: TGTGCCAGCAGCGTAGCTAGTAGGACAGCCACAGATACGCAGTATTTT
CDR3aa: CASSVASRTATDTQYF

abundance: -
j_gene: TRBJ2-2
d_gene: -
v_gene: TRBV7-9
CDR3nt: TGTGCCAGCAGCCCTACGTGGGGCATGAACACCGGGGAGCTGTTTTTT
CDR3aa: CASSPTWGMNTGELFF

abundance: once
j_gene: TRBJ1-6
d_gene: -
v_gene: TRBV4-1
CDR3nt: TGCGCCAGCAGCCAACGAGGTTCACCCCTCCACTTT
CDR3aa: CASSQRGSPLHF

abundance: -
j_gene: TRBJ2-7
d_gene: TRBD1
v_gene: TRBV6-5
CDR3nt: TGTGCCAGCAGTTATGGGACAGACTACAGCTTC
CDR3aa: CASSYGTDYSF

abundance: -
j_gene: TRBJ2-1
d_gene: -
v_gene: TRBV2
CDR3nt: TGTGCCAGGGGTGACAATGAGCAGTTCTTC
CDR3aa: CARGDNEQFF

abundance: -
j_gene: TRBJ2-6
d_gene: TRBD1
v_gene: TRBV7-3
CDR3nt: TGTGCCAGCAGCGCAACAGGGGCCCTCTCTGGGGCCAACGTCCTGACTTTC
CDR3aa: CASSATGALSGANVLTF

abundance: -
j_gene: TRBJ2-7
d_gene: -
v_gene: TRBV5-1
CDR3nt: TGCGCCAGCAGCTTGGGCGTCGGGCAGGGGTACGAGCAGTACTTC
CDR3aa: CASSLGVGQGYEQYF

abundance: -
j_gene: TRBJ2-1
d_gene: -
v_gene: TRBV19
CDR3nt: TGTGCCAGTAGCCCCCCCCGGGAATACAATGAGCAGTTCTTC
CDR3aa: CASSPPREYNEQFF

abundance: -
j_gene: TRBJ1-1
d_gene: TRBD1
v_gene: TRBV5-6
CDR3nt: TGTGCCAGCAGCTTGGGTCCACAGGGGATGGCTTTCTTT
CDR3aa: CASSLGPQGMAFF

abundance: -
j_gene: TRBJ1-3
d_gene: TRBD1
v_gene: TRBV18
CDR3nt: TGTGCCAGCTCGAAGGGACAGGGGGCAGACACCATATATTTT
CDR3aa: CASSKGQGADTIYF

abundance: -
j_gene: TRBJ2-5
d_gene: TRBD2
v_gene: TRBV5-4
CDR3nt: TGTGCCAGCAGCCCTCGACTAGCGGGGGGCCAAGAGACCCAGTACTTC
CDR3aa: CASSPRLAGGQETQYF

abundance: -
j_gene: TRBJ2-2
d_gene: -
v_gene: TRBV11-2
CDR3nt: TGTGCCAGCAGCTTAGTCGGCGGGGAGCTGTTTTTT
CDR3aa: CASSLVGGELFF

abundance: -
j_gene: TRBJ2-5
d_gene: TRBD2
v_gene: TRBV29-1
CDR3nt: TGCAGCGTTGTGTCAGGACTAGCGGGAAAACAAGAGACCCAGTACTTC
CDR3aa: CSVVSGLAGKQETQYF

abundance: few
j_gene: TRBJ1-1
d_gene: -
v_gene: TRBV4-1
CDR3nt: TGCGCCAGCAGCCAAGAAGGTGGAGGTGTGGGAACTGAAGCTTTCTTT
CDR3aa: CASSQEGGGVGTEAFF

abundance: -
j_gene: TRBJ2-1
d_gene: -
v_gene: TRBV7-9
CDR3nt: TGTGCCAGCACCAACGCCGGAGGGTACAATGAGCAGTTCTTC
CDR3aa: CASTNAGGYNEQFF

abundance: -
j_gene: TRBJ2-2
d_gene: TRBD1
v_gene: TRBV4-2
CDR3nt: TGTGCCAGCAGCCCCTCCGACAGGGACACCGGGGAGCTGTTTTTT
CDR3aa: CASSPSDRDTGELFF

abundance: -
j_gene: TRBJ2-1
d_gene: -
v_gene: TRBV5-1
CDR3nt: TGCGCCAGCCGCCAGGACGAGGAGGGATACAATGAGCAGTTCTTC
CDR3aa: CASRQDEEGYNEQFF

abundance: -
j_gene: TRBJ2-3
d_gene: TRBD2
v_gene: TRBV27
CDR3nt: TGTGCCAGCAGTTCCCCCGACGCCGTAGCGGGAGATGCAGATACGCAGTATTTT
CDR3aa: CASSSPDAVAGDADTQYF

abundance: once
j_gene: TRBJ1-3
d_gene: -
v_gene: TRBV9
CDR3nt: TGTGCCAGCAGCGTAGGCGCAGGGAGCTCTGGAAACACCATATATTTT
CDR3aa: CASSVGAGSSGNTIYF

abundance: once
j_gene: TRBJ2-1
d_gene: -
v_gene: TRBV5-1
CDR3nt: TGCGCCAGCAGCTCCTACCTGGACAGCCCTAATGAGCAGTTCTTC
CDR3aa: CASSSYLDSPNEQFF

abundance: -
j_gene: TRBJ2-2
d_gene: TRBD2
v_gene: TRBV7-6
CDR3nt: TGTGCCAGCAGCTTAGGGCTAGCGGGAGCCGGGATCCCCGGGGAGCTGTTTTTT
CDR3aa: CASSLGLAGAGIPGELFF

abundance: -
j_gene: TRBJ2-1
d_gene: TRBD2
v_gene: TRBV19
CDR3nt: TGTGCCAGTAGTATCAGCGGGAGCTCCTACAATGAGCAGTTCTTC
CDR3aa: CASSISGSSYNEQFF

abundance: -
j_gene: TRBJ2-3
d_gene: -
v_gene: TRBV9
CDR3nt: TGTGCCAGCAGCGGTCCCGGGACTGCTAGCACAGATACGCAGTATTTT
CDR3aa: CASSGPGTASTDTQYF

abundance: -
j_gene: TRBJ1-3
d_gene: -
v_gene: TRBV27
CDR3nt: TGTGCCAGCAGTTCCGGGCCGACTGATTGGGACACCATATATTTT
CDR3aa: CASSSGPTDWDTIYF

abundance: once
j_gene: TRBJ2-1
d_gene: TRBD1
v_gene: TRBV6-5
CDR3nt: TGTGCCAGCAGCCGACAGGGCGGTGAGCAGTTCTTC
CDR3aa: CASSRQGGEQFF

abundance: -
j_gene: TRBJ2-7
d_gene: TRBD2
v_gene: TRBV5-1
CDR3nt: TGCGCCAGCAGCTTGTTGCATCCGGGAGGCCCTCACTACGAGCAGTACTTC
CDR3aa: CASSLLHPGGPHYEQYF

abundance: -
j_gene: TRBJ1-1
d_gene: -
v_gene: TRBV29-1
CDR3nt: TGCAGCGCCTGGGACGGCTTGAACACTGAAGCTTTCTTT
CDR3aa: CSAWDGLNTEAFF

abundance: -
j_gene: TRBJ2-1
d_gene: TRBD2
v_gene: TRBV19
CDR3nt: TGTGCCAGTAGTATTCGTAGCGGGAGACTGGGGGAGCAGTTCTTC
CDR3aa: CASSIRSGRLGEQFF